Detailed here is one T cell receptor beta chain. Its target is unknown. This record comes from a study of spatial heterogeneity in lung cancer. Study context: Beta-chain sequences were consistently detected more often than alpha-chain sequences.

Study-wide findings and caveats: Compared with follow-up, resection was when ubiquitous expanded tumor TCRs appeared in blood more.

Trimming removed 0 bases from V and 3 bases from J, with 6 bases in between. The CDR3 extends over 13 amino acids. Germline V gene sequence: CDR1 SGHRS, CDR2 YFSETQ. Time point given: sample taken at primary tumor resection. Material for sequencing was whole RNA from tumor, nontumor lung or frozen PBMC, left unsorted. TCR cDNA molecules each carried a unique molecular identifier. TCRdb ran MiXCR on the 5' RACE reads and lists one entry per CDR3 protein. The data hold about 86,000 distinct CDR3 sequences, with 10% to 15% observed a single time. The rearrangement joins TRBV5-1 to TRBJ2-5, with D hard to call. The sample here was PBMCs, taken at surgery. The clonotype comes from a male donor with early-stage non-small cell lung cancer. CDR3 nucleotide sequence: TGCGCCAGCAGCTTGGCCTACGAAGAGACCCAGTACTTC. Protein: CASSLAYEETQYF.